This TCR beta chain was obtained from a study of cytomegalovirus exposure and HLA in healthy donors. The CDR3 loop spans 15 amino acids. The germline V and J ends were trimmed by 5 bases and 5 bases, with 15 bases remaining between them. CDR1 and CDR2 from the germline V gene are MDHEN and SYDVKM. PCR primers comprised 60 Vbeta and 13 Jbeta primers. Clones were read by immunoSEQ multiplex PCR, and TCRdb kept only the in-frame ones, dropping some. In the table there are roughly 120,000 clones, approximately 85% of which are singletons. This receptor was identified in a male donor in good health and CMV-seropositive. The material sequenced was PBMCs. V is TRBV28 and J is TRBJ2-2; D possibly corresponds to TRBD1 (5 bases). The DNA for the CDR3 is TGTGCCAGCAGTCGGGTGGACATGACGACCGGGGAGCTGTTTTTT. Encoded protein: CASSRVDMTTGELFF.